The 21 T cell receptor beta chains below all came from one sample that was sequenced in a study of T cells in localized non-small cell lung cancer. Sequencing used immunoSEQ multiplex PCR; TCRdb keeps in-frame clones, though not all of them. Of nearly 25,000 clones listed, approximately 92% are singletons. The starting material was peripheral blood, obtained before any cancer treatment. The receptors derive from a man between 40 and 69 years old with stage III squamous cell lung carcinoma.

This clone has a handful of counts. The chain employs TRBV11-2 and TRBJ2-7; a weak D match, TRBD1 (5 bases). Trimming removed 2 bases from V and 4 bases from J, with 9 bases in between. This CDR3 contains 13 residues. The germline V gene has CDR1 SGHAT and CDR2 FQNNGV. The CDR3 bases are TGTGCCAGCAGCTTAAGACAGTTATACGAGCAGTACTTC. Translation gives CASSLRQLYEQYF.

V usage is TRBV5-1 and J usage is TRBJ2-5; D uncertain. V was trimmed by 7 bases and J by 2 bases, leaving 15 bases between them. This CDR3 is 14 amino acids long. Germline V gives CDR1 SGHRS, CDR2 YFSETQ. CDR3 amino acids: CASGVGGPQETQYF. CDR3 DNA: TGCGCCAGCGGGGTAGGTGGGCCACAAGAGACCCAGTACTTC.

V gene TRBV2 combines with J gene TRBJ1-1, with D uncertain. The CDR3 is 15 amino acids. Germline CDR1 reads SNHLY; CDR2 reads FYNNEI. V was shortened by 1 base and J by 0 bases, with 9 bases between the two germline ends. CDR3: CASSEVPVMNTEAFF. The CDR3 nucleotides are TGTGCCAGCAGTGAAGTGCCAGTCATGAACACTGAAGCTTTCTTT.

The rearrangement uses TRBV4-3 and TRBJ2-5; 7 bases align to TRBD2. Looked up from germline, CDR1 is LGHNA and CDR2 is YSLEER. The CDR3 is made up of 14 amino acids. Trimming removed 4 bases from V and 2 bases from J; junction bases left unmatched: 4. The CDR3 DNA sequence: TGCGCCAGCAGCCTGGGGACTAATCAAGAGACCCAGTACTTC. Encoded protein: CASSLGTNQETQYF.

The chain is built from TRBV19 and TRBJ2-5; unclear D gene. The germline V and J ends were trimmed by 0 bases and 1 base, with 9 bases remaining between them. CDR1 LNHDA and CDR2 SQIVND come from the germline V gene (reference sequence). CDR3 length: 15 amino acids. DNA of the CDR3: TGTGCCAGTAGTATAGACAGCAACCTCCAAGAGACCCAGTACTTC. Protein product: CASSIDSNLQETQYF.

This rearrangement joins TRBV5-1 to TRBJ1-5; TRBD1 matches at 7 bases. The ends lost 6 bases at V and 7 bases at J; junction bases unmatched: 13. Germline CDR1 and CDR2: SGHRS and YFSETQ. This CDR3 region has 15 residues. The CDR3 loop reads CASKSRTGDTQPQHF. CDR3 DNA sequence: TGCGCCAGCAAATCTAGGACAGGAGATACGCAGCCCCAGCATTTT.

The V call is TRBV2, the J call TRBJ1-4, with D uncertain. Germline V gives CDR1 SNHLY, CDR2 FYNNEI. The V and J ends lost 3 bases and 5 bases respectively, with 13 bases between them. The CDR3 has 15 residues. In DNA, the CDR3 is TGTGCCAGCAGTGATGAGGCGACACCGAATGAAAAACTGTTTTTT. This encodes CASSDEATPNEKLFF. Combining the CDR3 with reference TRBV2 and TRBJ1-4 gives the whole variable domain EPEVTQTPSHQVTQMGQEVILRCVPISNHLYFYWYRQILGQKVEFLVSFYNNEISEKSEIFDDQFSVERPDGSNFTLKIRSTKLEDSAMYFCASSDEATPNEKLFFGSGTQLSVL.

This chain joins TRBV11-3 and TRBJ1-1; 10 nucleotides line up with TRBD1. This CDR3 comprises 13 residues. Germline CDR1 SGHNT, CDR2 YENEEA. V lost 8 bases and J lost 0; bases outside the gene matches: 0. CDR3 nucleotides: TGTGCCAGCGGACAGGGGGTGAACACTGAAGCTTTCTTT. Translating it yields CASGQGVNTEAFF.

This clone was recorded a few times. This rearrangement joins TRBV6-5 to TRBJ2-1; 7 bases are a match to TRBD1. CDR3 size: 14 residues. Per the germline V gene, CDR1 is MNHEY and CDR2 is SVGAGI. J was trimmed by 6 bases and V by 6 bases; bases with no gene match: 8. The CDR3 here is CASRYRGPPNEQFF. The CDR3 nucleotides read TGTGCCAGCAGATACAGGGGACCACCCAATGAGCAGTTCTTC.

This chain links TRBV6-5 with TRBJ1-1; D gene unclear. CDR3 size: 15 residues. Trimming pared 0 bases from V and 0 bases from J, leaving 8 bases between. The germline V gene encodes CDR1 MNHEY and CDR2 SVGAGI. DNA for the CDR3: TGTGCCAGCAGTTACTCCCGGCAAATGAACACTGAAGCTTTCTTT. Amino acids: CASSYSRQMNTEAFF.

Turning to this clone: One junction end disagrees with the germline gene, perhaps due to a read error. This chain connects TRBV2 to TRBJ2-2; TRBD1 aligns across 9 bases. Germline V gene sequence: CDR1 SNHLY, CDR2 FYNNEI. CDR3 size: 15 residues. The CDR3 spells CASREGTGHTGELFF. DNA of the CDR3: TGTGCCAGCAGAGAAGGGACAGGGCACACCGGGGAGCTGTTTTTT.

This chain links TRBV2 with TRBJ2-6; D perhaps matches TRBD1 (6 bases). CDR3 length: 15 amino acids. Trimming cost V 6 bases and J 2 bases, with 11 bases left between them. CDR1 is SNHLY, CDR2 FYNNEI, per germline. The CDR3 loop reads CASSGSGAGANVLTF. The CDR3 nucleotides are TGTGCCAGCAGCGGGTCAGGGGCTGGGGCCAACGTCCTGACTTTC.

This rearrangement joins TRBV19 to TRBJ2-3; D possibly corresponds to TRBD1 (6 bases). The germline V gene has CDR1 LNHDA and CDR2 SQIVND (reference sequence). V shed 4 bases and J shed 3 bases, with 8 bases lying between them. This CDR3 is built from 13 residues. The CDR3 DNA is TGTGCCAGTAGTAGACAGGAGACAGATACGCAGTATTTT. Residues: CASSRQETDTQYF.

The CDR3: CASSHRGRKEKLFF. In DNA form, the CDR3 reads TGTGCCAGTAGTCACAGGGGTAGGAAAGAAAAACTGTTTTTT. The chain recombines TRBV19 with TRBJ1-4, with 7 bases identical to TRBD1. The germline gives CDR1 LNHDA, CDR2 SQIVND (reference sequence). The CDR3 sequence is 14 residues long. With V trimmed by 5 bases and J by 8 bases, 8 bases remained unmatched.

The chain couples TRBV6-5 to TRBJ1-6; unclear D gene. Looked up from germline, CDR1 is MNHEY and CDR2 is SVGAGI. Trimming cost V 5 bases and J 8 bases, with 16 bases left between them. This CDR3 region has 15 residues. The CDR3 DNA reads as TGTGCCAGCAGTCCATCCGAGCGAGGACATTCACCCCTCCACTTT. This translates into CASSPSERGHSPLHF.

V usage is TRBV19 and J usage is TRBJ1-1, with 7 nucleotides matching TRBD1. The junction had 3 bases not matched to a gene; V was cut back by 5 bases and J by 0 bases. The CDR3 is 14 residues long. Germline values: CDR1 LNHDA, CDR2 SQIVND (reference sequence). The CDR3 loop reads CASSGDRVNTEAFF. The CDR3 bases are TGTGCCAGTAGTGGCGACAGGGTGAACACTGAAGCTTTCTTT.

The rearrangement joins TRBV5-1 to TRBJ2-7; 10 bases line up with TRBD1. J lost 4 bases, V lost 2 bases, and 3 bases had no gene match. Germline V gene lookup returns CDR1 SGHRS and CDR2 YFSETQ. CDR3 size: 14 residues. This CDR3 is CASSFTGQGYEQYF. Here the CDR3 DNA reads TGCGCCAGCAGCTTTACGGGACAGGGGTACGAGCAGTACTTC.

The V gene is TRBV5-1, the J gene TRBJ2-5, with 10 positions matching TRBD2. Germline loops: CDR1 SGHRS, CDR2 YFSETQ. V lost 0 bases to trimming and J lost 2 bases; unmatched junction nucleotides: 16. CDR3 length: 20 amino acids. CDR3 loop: CASSLGLRGLALLGQETQYF. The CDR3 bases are TGCGCCAGCAGCTTGGGTTTGCGGGGACTAGCGCTTTTGGGGCAAGAGACCCAGTACTTC.

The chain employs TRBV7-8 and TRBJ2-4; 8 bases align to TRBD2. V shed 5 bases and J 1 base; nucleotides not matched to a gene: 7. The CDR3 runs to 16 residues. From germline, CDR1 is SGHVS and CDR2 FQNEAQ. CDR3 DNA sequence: TGTGCCAGCAGCGCCGCTAGCGGGTGGGCCAAAAACATTCAGTACTTC. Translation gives CASSAASGWAKNIQYF.

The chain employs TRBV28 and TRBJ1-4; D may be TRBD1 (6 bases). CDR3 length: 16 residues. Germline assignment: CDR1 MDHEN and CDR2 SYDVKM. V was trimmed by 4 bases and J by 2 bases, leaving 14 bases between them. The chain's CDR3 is CASSSGGGTTNEKLFF. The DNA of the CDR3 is TGTGCCAGCAGTTCGGGGGGCGGTACGACTAATGAAAAACTGTTTTTT.

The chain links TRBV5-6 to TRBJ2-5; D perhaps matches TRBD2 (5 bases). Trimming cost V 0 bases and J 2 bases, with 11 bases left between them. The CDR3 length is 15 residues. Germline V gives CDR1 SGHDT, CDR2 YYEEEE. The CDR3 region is CASSLVTGEQETQYF. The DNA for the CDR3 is TGTGCCAGCAGCTTGGTTACCGGGGAACAAGAGACCCAGTACTTC.